The 3 T cell receptor beta chains below all came from one sample that was sequenced in a study of CD8+ T cells in alopecia areata. In each case, RNA was isolated and then reverse transcribed into cDNA as the sequencing template. Clones were sequenced by immunoSEQ multiplex PCR, and TCRdb holds only the in-frame ones, with some missing. The repertoire holds 34,000 or so clones, with around 50% as singletons. The specimen was NKG2D-high CD8+ T cells sorted from blood. The receptor source for this set is a human donor with alopecia areata.

Judged by abundance, this clone is medium-sized. The chain links TRBV7-9 to TRBJ2-7; either TRBD1 or TRBD2 may supply D (5 bases each). In germline, CDR1 is SEHNR, CDR2 FQNEAQ (reference sequence). Between the trimmed V and J ends, which lost 5 bases and 0 bases, there was a span of 14 bases. The CDR3 spans 15 residues. The chain's CDR3 is CASSTRDLGSYEQYF. In DNA form, the CDR3 reads TGTGCCAGCAGCACCCGGGACCTAGGCTCCTACGAGCAGTACTTC.

The chain uses TRBV5-1 and TRBJ2-7, with D uncertain. The CDR3 is 12 amino acids. V lost 4 bases and J lost 0, with 5 bases in between. Per the germline V gene, CDR1 is SGHRS and CDR2 is YFSETQ. The CDR3 spells CASSQDSYEQYF. CDR3 DNA: TGCGCCAGCAGCCAAGACTCCTACGAGCAGTACTTC.

As for this clone: A read error may explain this, as a much larger clone is one base away. The chain recombines TRBV6-1 with TRBJ1-2; D ambiguous. Germline loops: CDR1 MNHNS, CDR2 SASEGT. The CDR3 is 12 residues long. Trimming took off 5 bases at V and 8 bases at J, with 12 bases between the two ends. The CDR3, as DNA: TGTGCCAGCAGTTTCGTTGGTGGGGGCTACACCTTC. Protein: CASSFVGGGYTF.